This entry concerns a single T cell receptor beta chain. The germline gives CDR1 MNHEY, CDR2 SVGEGT. Trimming took 0 bases from V and 5 from J; bases not matched to a gene: 9. The CDR3 spans 18 residues. The data originate from a study of blood T cell repertoires in COVID-19. Study summary: COVID-19 samples, acute and convalescent, were from the United States, Italy and Spain.

Some clones are missing from TCRdb's copy, which holds only in-frame ones; the method was immunoSEQ multiplex PCR. The table includes roughly 220,000 clones, about 85% detected once. The specimen sequenced was peripheral blood. This sequence originates from a woman aged 45-60 years with COVID-19, enrolled during active disease. V usage is TRBV6-2 or TRBV6-3 and J usage is TRBJ2-7; TRBD2 agrees at 14 bases. CDR3 residues: CASSYSGLAGDFPNEQYV. Written as DNA, the CDR3 is TGTGCCAGCAGTTACTCGGGACTAGCGGGGGATTTCCCGAACGAGCAGTACGTC.